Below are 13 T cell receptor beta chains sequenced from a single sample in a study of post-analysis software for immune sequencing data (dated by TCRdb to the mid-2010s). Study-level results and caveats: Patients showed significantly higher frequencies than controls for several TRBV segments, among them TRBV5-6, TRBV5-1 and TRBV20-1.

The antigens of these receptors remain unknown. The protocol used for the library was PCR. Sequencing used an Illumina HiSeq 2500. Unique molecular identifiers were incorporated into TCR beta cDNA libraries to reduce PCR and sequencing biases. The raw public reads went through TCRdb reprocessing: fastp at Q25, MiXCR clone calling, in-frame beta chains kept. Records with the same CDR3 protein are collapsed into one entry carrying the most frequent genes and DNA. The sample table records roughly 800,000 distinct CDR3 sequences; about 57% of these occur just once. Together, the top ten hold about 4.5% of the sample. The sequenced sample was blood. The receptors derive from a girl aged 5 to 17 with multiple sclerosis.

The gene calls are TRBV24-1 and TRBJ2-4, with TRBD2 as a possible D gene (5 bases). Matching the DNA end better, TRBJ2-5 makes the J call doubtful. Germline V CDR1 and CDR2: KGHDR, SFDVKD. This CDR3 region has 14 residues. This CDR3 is CATRATRGLQTQYF. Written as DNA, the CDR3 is TGTGCCACTCGGGCCACTAGAGGGCTTCAGACCCAGTACTTC.

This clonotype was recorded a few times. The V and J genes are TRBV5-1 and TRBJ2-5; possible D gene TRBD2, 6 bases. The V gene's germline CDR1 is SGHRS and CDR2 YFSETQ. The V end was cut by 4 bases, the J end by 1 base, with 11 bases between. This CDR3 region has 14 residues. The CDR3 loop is CASSIISGQETQYF. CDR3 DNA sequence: TGCGCCAGCAGCATCATTAGCGGCCAAGAGACCCAGTACTTC.

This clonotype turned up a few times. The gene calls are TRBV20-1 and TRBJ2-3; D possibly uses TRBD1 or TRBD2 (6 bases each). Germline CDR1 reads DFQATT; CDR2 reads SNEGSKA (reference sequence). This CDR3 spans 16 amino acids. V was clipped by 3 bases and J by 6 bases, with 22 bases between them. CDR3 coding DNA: TGCAGTGCTAGTGGGGGGCTAGCTTTAGGAGGGGATACGCAGTATTTT. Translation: CSASGGLALGGDTQYF.

The CDR3 sequence is CSASPSGYNEQFF. The CDR3 region has the DNA TGCAGTGCTAGTCCTAGCGGGTACAATGAGCAGTTCTTC. The J gene is TRBJ2-1, the V gene TRBV20-1; TRBD2 agrees at 8 bases. Germline loops: CDR1 DFQATT, CDR2 SNEGSKA (reference sequence). J gave up 4 bases and V 3 bases, and 2 bases lay outside the gene matches. CDR3 length: 13 amino acids.

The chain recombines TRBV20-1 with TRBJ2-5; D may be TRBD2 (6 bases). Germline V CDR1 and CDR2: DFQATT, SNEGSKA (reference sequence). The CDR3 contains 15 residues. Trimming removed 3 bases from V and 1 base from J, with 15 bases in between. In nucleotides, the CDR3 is TGCAGTGCTAGCGGCCCGCGGGAACCCCAAGAGACCCAGTACTTC. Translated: CSASGPREPQETQYF.

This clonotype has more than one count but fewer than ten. The CDR3 here is CASRAGTVSYEQYF. DNA of the CDR3: TGTGCCAGCAGGGCCGGGACAGTATCCTACGAGCAGTACTTC. The V call is TRBV7-9, the J call TRBJ2-7, with 7 bases identical to TRBD1. Germline trimming cut 6 bases from V and 1 base from J; bases unmatched to any gene: 6. From germline, CDR1 is SEHNR and CDR2 FQNEAQ (reference sequence). This CDR3 is built from 14 residues.

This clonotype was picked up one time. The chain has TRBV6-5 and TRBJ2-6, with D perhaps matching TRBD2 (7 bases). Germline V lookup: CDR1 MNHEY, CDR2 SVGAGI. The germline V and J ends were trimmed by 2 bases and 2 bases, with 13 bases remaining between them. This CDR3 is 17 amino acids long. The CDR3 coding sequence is TGTGCCAGCAGTTACAACGGGGGGCCTCCTGGGGCCAACGTCCTGACTTTC. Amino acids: CASSYNGGPPGANVLTF.

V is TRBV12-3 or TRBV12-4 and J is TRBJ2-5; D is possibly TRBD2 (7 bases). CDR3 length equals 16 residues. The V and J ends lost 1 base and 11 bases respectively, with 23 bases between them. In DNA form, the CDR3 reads TGTGCCAGCAGTTTAGTGGGGGGGGCGCTGCTCGGGGAGCAGTACTTC. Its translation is CASSLVGGALLGEQYF.

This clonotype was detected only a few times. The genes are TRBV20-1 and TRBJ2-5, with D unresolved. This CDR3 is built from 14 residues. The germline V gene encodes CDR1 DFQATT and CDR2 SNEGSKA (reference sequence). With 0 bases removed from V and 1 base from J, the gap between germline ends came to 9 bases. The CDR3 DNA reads TGCAGTGCTAGAGATCCTGCTTCCCAAGAGACCCAGTACTTC. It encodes CSARDPASQETQYF.

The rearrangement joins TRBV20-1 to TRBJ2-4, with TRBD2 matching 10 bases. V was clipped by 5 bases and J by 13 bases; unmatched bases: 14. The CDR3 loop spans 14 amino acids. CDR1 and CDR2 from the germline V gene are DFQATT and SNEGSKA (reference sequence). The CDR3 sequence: CSAQVAGGSNEQYF. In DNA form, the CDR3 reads TGCAGTGCTCAAGTAGCGGGAGGCTCAAATGAGCAGTACTTC.

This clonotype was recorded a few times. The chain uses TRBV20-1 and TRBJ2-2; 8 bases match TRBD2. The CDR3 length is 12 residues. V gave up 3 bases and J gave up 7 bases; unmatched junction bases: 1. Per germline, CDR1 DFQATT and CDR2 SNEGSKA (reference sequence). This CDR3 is CSARGLDGELFF. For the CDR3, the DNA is TGCAGTGCTAGGGGACTAGACGGGGAGCTGTTTTTT.

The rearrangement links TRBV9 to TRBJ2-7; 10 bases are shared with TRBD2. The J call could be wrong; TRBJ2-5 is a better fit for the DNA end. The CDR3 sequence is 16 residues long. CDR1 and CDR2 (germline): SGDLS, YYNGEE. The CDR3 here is CASSAGSGRVQETQYF. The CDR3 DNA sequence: TGTGCCAGCAGCGCAGGGAGCGGGAGGGTCCAAGAGACCCAGTACTTC.

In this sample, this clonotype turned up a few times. The CDR3 sequence: CASSYDSNNQPQHF. Here the CDR3 DNA reads TGTGCCAGCAGCTACGACAGCAACAATCAGCCCCAGCATTTT. The chain employs TRBV7-6 and TRBJ1-5, with D maybe TRBD1 (5 bases). V gave up 4 bases and J gave up 3 bases, with 10 bases separating them. This CDR3 spans 14 amino acids. Germline V gives CDR1 SGHVS, CDR2 FNYEAQ.